This TCR beta chain appears in the sequencing data of a study of Graves' ophthalmopathy and Graves' hyperthyroidism. Beta-chain TCR CDR3 regions were amplified from RNA transcripts. The authors performed first-round RT-PCR with HTBI primers and then a second-round multiplex PCR. TCRdb used MiXCR to reprocess the multiplex PCR reads, holding one entry per CDR3 protein. The profile shows just over 600,000 distinct CDR3 sequences, around a fifth of them singletons. This clonotype was found many times. Germline V CDR1 and CDR2: SGHTA, FQGNSA. V lost 5 bases to trimming and J lost 2 bases, with 16 bases between them. The CDR3 totals 15 residues.

The specimen sequenced was peripheral blood. The chain couples TRBV7-2 to TRBJ2-7, with a tentative D call TRBD1 (6 bases). This sequence was found in a woman aged 18-35 years with stable Graves' hyperthyroidism. Some clones in this sample may be carry-over from other donors' samples. In DNA, the CDR3 is TGTGCCAGCAGCCCGGTGGTCAGGGGTCCCTACGAGCAGTACTTC. This gives the protein CASSPVVRGPYEQYF. The full variable domain, rest sourced from reference TRBV7-2 and TRBJ2-7, is GAGVSQSPSNKVTEKGKDVELRCDPISGHTALYWYRQSLGQGLEFLIYFQGNSAPDKSGLPSDRFSAERTGGSVSTLTIQRTQQEDSAVYLCASSPVVRGPYEQYFGPGTRLTVT.